This T cell receptor beta chain is drawn from a study of T cell changes during pregnancy in multiple sclerosis. CDR3 size: 16 residues. J was trimmed by 2 bases and V by 3 bases; bases with no gene match: 9. CDR1 and CDR2 (germline): MNHEY, SMNVEV (reference sequence). Some clones are missing from TCRdb's copy, which holds only in-frame ones; the method was immunoSEQ multiplex PCR. The repertoire consists of tens of thousands of clones, with roughly 90% occurring once and the leading ten covering under 3.5%. J is TRBJ2-5 and V is TRBV27; 7 nucleotides agree with TRBD1. The sample was CD8+ T cells from peripheral blood mononuclear cells, taken before pregnancy. This receptor was obtained from a female donor with multiple sclerosis, enrolled in a pregnancy study. The CDR3 reads CASSFLPGQDQETQYF. The CDR3 region has the DNA TGTGCCAGCAGTTTTCTTCCCGGACAGGATCAAGAGACCCAGTACTTC.